This T cell receptor (beta chain) derives from a study of blood T cell repertoires in COVID-19. Whole-study context: Sites in the United States, Italy and Spain provided acute and convalescent COVID-19 samples.

Seattle cases were enrolled at active infection and followed longitudinally. Original handling: Reference gene primer amplification gave nucleated cell count estimates. Some clones are missing from TCRdb's copy, which holds only in-frame ones; the method was immunoSEQ multiplex PCR. That table supplies the V and J calls and clone size; D and trimming were determined from the DNA. The repertoire consists of more than 95,000 clones, with approximately 81% occurring once and the leading ten covering around 6.2%. CDR1 and CDR2 from the germline V gene are MNHNS and SASEGT. This CDR3 has 14 amino acids. V lost 2 bases and J 6 bases, leaving 8 bases between the germline ends.

This receptor was identified in a man older than 75 with COVID-19, enrolled during active disease. The specimen was peripheral blood. The V and J genes are TRBV6-1 and TRBJ1-6; D perhaps matches TRBD1 (5 bases). The DNA for the CDR3 is TGTGCCAGCAGTGAAAGGGACTCTAATTCACCCCTCCACTTT. Translating gives CASSERDSNSPLHF.